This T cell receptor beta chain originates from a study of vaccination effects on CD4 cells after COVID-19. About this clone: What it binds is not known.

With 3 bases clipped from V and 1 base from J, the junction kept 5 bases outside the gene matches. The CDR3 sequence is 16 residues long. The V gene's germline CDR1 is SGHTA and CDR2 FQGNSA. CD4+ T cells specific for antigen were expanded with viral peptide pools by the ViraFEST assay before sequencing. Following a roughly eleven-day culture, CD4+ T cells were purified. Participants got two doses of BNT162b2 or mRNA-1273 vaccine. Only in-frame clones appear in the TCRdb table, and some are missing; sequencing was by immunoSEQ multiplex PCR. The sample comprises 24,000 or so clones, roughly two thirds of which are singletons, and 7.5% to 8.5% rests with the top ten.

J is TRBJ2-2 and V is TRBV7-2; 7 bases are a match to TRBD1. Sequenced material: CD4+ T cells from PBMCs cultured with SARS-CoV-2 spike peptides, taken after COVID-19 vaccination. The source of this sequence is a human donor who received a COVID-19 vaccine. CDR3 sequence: CASSLGDRVNTGELFF. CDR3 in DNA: TGTGCCAGCAGCTTGGGAGACAGGGTGAACACCGGGGAGCTGTTTTTT. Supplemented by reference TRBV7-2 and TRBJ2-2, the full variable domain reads GAGVSQSPSNKVTEKGKDVELRCDPISGHTALYWYRQSLGQGLEFLIYFQGNSAPDKSGLPSDRFSAERTGGSVSTLTIQRTQQEDSAVYLCASSLGDRVNTGELFFGEGSRLTVL.